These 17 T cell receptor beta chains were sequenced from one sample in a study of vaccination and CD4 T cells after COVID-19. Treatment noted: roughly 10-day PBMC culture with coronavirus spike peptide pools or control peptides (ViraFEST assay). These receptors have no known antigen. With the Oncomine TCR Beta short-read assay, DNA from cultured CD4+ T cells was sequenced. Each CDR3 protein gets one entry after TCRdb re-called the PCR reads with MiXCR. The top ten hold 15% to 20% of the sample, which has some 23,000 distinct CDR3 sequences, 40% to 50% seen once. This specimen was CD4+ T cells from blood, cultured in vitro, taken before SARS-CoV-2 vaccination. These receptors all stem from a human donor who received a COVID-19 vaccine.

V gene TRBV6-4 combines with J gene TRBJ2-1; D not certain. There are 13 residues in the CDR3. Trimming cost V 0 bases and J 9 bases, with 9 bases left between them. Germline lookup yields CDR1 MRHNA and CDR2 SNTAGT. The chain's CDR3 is CASSDSNLGEQFF. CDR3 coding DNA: TGTGCCAGCAGTGACTCGAATTTGGGTGAGCAGTTCTTC.

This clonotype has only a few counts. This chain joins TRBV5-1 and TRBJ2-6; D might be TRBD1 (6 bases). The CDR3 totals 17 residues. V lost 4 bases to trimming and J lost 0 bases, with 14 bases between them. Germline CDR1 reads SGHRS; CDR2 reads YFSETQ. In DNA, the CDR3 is TGCGCCAGCAGCGGGGGCCTCACGGGCTCTGGGGCCAACGTCCTGACTTTC. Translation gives CASSGGLTGSGANVLTF. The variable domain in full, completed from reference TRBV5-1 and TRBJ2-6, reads KAGVTQTPRYLIKTRGQQVTLSCSPISGHRSVSWYQQTPGQGLQFLFEYFSETQRNKGNFPGRFSGRQFSNSRSEMNVSTLELGDSALYLCASSGGLTGSGANVLTFGAGSRLTVL.

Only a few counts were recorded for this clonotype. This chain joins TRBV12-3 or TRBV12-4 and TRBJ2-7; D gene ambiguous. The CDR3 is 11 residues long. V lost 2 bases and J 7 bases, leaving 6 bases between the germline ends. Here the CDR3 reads CASSLHTEQYF. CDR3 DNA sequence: TGTGCCAGCAGTTTACACACAGAGCAGTACTTC.

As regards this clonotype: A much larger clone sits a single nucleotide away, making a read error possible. This CDR3 reads CATRRDKTDTQYF. The CDR3 coding sequence is TGTGCCACCAGAAGAGATAAGACAGATACGCAGTATTTT. This sequence joins TRBV15 and TRBJ2-3; no firm D call. Looked up from germline, CDR1 is LNHNV and CDR2 is YYDKDF (reference sequence). This CDR3 spans 13 amino acids. The full variable domain, rest sourced from reference TRBV15 and TRBJ2-3, is DAMVIQNPRYQVTQFGKPVTLSCSQTLNHNVMYWYQQKSSQAPKLLFHYYDKDFNNEADTPDNFQSRRPNTSFCFLDIRSPGLGDTAMYLCATRRDKTDTQYFGPGTRLTVL.

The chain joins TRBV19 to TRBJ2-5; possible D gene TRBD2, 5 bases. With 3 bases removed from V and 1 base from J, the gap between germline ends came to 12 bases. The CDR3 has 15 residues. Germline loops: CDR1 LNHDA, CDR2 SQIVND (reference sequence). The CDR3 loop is CASSIGGSRQETQYF. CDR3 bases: TGTGCCAGTAGTATTGGCGGGTCCCGCCAAGAGACCCAGTACTTC.

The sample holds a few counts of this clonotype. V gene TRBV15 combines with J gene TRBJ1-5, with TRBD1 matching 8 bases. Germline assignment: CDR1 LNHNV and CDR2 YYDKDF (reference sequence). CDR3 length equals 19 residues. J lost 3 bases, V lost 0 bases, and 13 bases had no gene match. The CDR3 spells CATSRELYAQGVPNQPQHF. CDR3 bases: TGTGCCACCAGCAGAGAACTATATGCACAGGGGGTTCCCAATCAGCCCCAGCATTTT.

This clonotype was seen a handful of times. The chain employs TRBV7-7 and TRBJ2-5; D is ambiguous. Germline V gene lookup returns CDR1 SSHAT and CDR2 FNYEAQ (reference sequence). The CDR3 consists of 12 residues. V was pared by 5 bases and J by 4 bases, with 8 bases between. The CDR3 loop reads CASSALGETQYF. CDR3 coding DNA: TGTGCCAGCAGCGCATTAGGAGAGACCCAGTACTTC.

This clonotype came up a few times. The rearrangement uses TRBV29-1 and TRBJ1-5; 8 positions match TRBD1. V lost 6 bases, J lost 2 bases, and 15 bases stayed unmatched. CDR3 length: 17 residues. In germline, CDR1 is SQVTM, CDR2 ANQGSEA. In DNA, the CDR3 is TGCAGCGTAATCGGACAGGGTTTCATAGATGGCAATCAGCCCCAGCATTTT. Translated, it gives CSVIGQGFIDGNQPQHF.

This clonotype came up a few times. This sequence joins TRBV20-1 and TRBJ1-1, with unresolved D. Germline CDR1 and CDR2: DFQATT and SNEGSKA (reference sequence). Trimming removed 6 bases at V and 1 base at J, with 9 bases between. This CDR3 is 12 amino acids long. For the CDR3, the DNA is TGCAGTGCGGTACGGACGAACACTGAAGCTTTCTTT. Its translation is CSAVRTNTEAFF.

The CDR3 bases are TGTGCCAGCAGCATGGGACAGGGCGTCTACGAGCAGTACTTC. Its protein product is CASSMGQGVYEQYF. J is TRBJ2-7 and V is TRBV5-6; TRBD1 matches at 9 bases. This CDR3 is built from 14 residues. Germline CDR1 SGHDT, CDR2 YYEEEE. Trimming took 4 bases from V and 3 from J; bases not matched to a gene: 5.

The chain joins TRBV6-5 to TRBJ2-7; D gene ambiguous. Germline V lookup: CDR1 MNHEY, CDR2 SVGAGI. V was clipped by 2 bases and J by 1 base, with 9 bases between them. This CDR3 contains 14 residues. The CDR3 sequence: CASSYSGISYEQYF. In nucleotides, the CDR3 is TGTGCCAGCAGTTACAGTGGCATTTCCTACGAGCAGTACTTC.

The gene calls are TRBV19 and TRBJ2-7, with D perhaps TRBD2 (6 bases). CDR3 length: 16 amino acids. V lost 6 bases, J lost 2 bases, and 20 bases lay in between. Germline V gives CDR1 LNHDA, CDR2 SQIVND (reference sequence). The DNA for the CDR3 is TGTGCCAGTAGACTCTCCTCGGAGGGTGGGACCTACGAGCAGTACTTC. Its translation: CASRLSSEGGTYEQYF. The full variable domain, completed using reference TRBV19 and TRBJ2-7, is DGGITQSPKYLFRKEGQNVTLSCEQNLNHDAMYWYRQDPGQGLRLIYYSQIVNDFQKGDIAEGYSVSREKKESFPLTVTSAQKNPTAFYLCASRLSSEGGTYEQYFGPGTRLTVT.

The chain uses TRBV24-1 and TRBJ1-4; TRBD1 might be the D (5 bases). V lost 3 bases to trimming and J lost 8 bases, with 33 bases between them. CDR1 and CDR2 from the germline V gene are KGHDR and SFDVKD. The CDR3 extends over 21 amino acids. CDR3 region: CATSDPVGQAKVVIRGEKLFF. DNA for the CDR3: TGTGCCACCAGTGATCCGGTGGGGCAGGCAAAGGTTGTTATTAGGGGCGAAAAACTGTTTTTT.

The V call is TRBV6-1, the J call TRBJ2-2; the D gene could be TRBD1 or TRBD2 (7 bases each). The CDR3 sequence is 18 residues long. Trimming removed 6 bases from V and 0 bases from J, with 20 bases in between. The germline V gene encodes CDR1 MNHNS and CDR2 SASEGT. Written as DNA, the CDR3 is TGTGCCAGCAGCCCTGCCCGGGGGAGGGGGCCGAACACCGGGGAGCTGTTTTTT. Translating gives CASSPARGRGPNTGELFF.

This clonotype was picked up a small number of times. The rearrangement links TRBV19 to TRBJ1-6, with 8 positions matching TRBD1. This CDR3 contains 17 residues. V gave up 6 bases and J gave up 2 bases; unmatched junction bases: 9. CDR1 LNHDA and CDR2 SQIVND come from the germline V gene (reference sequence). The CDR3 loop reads CASSPVAGGAYNSPLHF. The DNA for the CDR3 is TGTGCCAGTAGCCCTGTAGCAGGGGGCGCCTATAATTCACCCCTCCACTTT. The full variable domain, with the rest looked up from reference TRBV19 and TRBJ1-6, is DGGITQSPKYLFRKEGQNVTLSCEQNLNHDAMYWYRQDPGQGLRLIYYSQIVNDFQKGDIAEGYSVSREKKESFPLTVTSAQKNPTAFYLCASSPVAGGAYNSPLHFGNGTRLTVT.

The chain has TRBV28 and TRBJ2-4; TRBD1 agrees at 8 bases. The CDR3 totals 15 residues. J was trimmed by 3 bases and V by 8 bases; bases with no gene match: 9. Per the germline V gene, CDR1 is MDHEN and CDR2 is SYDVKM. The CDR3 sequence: CASSDRGDGKNIQYF. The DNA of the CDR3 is TGTGCCAGCTCTGACAGGGGTGATGGCAAAAACATTCAGTACTTC.

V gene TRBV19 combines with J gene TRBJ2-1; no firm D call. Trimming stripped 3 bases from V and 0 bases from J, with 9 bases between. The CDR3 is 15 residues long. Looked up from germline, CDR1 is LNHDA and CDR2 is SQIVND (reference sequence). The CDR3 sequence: CASSIHLSSYNEQFF. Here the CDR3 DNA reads TGTGCCAGTAGTATCCACCTCAGCTCCTACAATGAGCAGTTCTTC.